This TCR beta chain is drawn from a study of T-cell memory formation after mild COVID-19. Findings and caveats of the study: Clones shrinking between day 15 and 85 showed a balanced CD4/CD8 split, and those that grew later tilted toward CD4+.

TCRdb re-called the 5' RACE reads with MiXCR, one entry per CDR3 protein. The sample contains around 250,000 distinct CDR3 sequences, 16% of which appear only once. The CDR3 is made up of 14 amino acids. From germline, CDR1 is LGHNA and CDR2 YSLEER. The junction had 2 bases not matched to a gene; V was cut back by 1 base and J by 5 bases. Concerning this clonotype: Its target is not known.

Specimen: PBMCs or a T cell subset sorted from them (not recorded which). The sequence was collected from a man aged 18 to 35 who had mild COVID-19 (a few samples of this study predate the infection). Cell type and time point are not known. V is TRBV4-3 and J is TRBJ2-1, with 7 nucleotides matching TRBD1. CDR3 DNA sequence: TGCGCCAGCAGCCAAGTCGACAGGGACAATGAGCAGTTCTTC. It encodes CASSQVDRDNEQFF.